The 10 T cell receptor beta chains reported below all come from one sample, sequenced in a study of cytomegalovirus exposure and HLA in healthy donors. The PCR used 60 Vbeta and 13 Jbeta primers. Data came from immunoSEQ multiplex PCR; TCRdb stores just in-frame clones and leaves some out. The table lists around 150,000 clones, 77% of them singletons. The sequenced sample consisted of PBMCs. The source of these receptors is a man in his thirties or forties in good health and CMV-seronegative.

The chain couples TRBV6-6 to TRBJ2-7; no clear D. The CDR3 length is 13 residues. CDR1 is MNHNY, CDR2 SVGAGI, per germline (reference sequence). Trimming shortened V by 2 bases and J by 2 bases, and 7 bases separated the two germline ends. CDR3 nucleotides: TGTGCCAGCAGTTACACAGTTACCTACGAGCAGTACTTC. Amino acids: CASSYTVTYEQYF.

This clone was picked up a small number of times. The rearrangement joins TRBV19 to TRBJ1-5, with 9 bases fitting TRBD1. This CDR3 contains 14 residues. The V segment lost 7 bases and the J segment 3 bases; nucleotides outside the gene matches: 4. Germline CDR1 reads LNHDA; CDR2 reads SQIVND (reference sequence). The CDR3 loop is CASTQGANNQPQHF. The CDR3 DNA reads as TGTGCCAGTACACAGGGGGCAAACAATCAGCCCCAGCATTTT.

The J gene is TRBJ2-7, the V gene TRBV21-1; no check of the table's D call, TRBD1, against the DNA was made. TRBV21-1 is assigned pseudogene status. The length of the CDR3 is 12 residues. The CDR3 bases are TGTGCCAGCAGCCACAGGGGCGACGAGCAGTACTTC. It encodes CASSHRGDEQYF.

J is TRBJ2-1 and V is TRBV10-1; 10 nucleotides line up with TRBD2. The CDR3 contains 14 residues. Germline values: CDR1 WNHNN, CDR2 SYGVQD (reference sequence). The ends lost 7 bases at V and 7 bases at J; junction bases unmatched: 7. This CDR3 is CASKNWGLANEQFF. CDR3 nucleotides: TGCGCCAGCAAGAACTGGGGACTAGCGAATGAGCAGTTCTTC.

There are a few counts of this clone. J is TRBJ2-3 and V is TRBV5-1; 14 bases are a match to TRBD2. The J segment lost 6 bases and the V segment lost 0 bases, leaving 0 bases of the junction unmatched. This CDR3 comprises 15 residues. CDR1 and CDR2 (germline): SGHRS, YFSETQ. DNA for the CDR3: TGCGCCAGCAGCTTGGGGACTAGCGGGAGGGATACGCAGTATTTT. Protein sequence: CASSLGTSGRDTQYF.

The J gene is TRBJ2-3, the V gene TRBV13, with 7 bases aligning to TRBD2. The CDR3 is 17 amino acids. Germline V lookup: CDR1 PRHDT, CDR2 FYEKMQ (reference sequence). V trimming: 7 bases; J trimming: 4 bases; junction bases outside the gene matches: 17. In DNA form, the CDR3 reads TGTGCCAGCATGCTTTCGGGGGAGGGCCCGGGGGCAGATACGCAGTATTTT. It specifies CASMLSGEGPGADTQYF.

The V and J genes are TRBV5-8 and TRBJ2-1, with 8 bases fitting TRBD2. With V trimmed by 6 bases and J by 8 bases, 13 bases remained unmatched. This CDR3 region has 15 residues. Germline V gene data show CDR1 as SGHTS and CDR2 as YDEGEE. DNA of the CDR3: TGTGCCAGCAACACGGGGGGGCGGGCCGGGGATGAGCAGTTCTTC. Translating it yields CASNTGGRAGDEQFF.

A single count supports this clone. This chain joins TRBV28 and TRBJ1-1; D not certain. The CDR3 spans 12 residues. Trimming removed 2 bases at V and 10 bases at J, with 11 bases between. The germline CDR1 and CDR2 sequences are MDHEN and SYDVKM. This CDR3 is CASSLGRVGAFF. The CDR3 DNA is TGTGCCAGCAGTTTAGGGAGGGTTGGAGCTTTCTTT.

This CDR3 is CASSYRHSGSGYTGELFF. The CDR3 DNA reads as TGCGCCAGCAGCTACCGCCATAGCGGGTCGGGATACACCGGGGAGCTGTTTTTT. V is TRBV5-1 and J is TRBJ2-2, with 7 bases that match TRBD2. V trimming: 3 bases; J trimming: 3 bases; junction bases outside the gene matches: 14. The CDR3 totals 18 residues. Germline lookup yields CDR1 SGHRS and CDR2 YFSETQ.

The chain links TRBV14 to TRBJ1-2, with D possibly matching TRBD1 (6 bases). Trimming shortened V by 5 bases and J by 2 bases, and 15 bases separated the two germline ends. The CDR3 contains 15 residues. Germline V gene lookup returns CDR1 SGHDN and CDR2 FVKESK. The CDR3 reads CASSSAGTRNYGYTF. The CDR3 nucleotides read TGTGCCAGCAGCTCGGCCGGGACAAGGAACTATGGCTACACCTTC.